One and the same sample provided the 27 T cell receptor beta chains below, sequenced in a study of blood T cell repertoires in COVID-19. Sequenced by immunoSEQ multiplex PCR; TCRdb stores in-frame clones only, minus some. The table includes some 47,000 clones, about 90% detected once. Sequencing was carried out using peripheral blood. These receptors were collected from a woman at least 80 years old in a cohort sampled during active or convalescent COVID-19.

The chain's CDR3 is CASSTEGFNYGYTF. CDR3 in DNA: TGCGCCAGCAGCACCGAGGGTTTCAACTATGGCTACACCTTC. The chain couples TRBV5-1 to TRBJ1-2, with no clear D. Per germline, CDR1 SGHRS and CDR2 YFSETQ. Deletions cut 4 bases from V and 2 bases from J, with 12 bases between. The CDR3 spans 14 residues.

V usage is TRBV11-3 and J usage is TRBJ2-1, with TRBD1 as a possible D gene (6 bases). Germline V lookup: CDR1 SGHNT, CDR2 YENEEA. The CDR3 extends over 15 amino acids. V lost 3 bases and J 2 bases, leaving 11 bases between the germline ends. The CDR3: CASSLSGQPYNEQFF. The DNA for the CDR3 is TGTGCCAGCAGCTTGAGCGGACAGCCCTACAATGAGCAGTTCTTC.

J is TRBJ2-7 and V is TRBV11-3; possible D gene TRBD1, 5 bases. V was trimmed by 0 bases and J by 4 bases, leaving 13 bases between them. The CDR3 totals 15 residues. From germline, CDR1 is SGHNT and CDR2 YENEEA. CDR3 DNA sequence: TGTGCCAGCAGCTTAGATACAGGCCCCTCATACGAGCAGTACTTC. It specifies CASSLDTGPSYEQYF.

This clone was seen a handful of times. The chain carries TRBV5-6 and TRBJ1-1, with TRBD1 identical over 12 bases. This CDR3 has 18 amino acids. The germline gives CDR1 SGHDT, CDR2 YYEEEE. J was trimmed by 1 base and V by 0 bases; bases with no gene match: 7. As DNA, the CDR3 is TGTGCCAGCAGCTTGGATCGGGACAGGGGGCGGCGGAACACTGAAGCTTTCTTT. Protein: CASSLDRDRGRRNTEAFF.

This clone appeared a single time. This rearrangement joins TRBV6-1 to TRBJ2-2; 9 bases are a match to TRBD2. CDR3 size: 16 residues. Germline CDR1 reads MNHNS; CDR2 reads SASEGT. Trimming took 2 bases from V and 6 from J; bases not matched to a gene: 7. Written as DNA, the CDR3 is TGTGCCAGCAGTGAACGGGCGGGGGGGCCAGCCGGGGAGCTGTTTTTT. Translation gives CASSERAGGPAGELFF.

This clone turned up a few times. V usage is TRBV6-5 and J usage is TRBJ2-3; perhaps TRBD1 as D (6 bases). The CDR3 runs to 14 residues. Germline CDR1 MNHEY, CDR2 SVGAGI. Trimming stripped 6 bases from V and 0 bases from J, with 10 bases between. CDR3 in DNA: TGTGCCAGCAGGTCACAGGGAAGCACAGATACGCAGTATTTT. Its translation: CASRSQGSTDTQYF.

The chain is built from TRBV5-5 and TRBJ1-2; TRBD1 matches at 8 bases. CDR3 length: 14 residues. Unmatched junction bases numbered 5, after V lost 4 bases and J lost 3 bases. CDR1 is SGHKS, CDR2 YYEKEE, per germline (reference sequence). CDR3 loop: CASSAQTGDYGYTF. The CDR3 DNA is TGTGCCAGCAGCGCGCAGACAGGGGACTATGGCTACACCTTC.

As for this clone: A junction boundary mismatches the germline segment, possibly from a read error. V and J are TRBV7-7 and TRBJ2-1, with a possible D match to TRBD1 (5 bases). This CDR3 region has 16 residues. Germline CDR1 and CDR2: SSHAT and FNYEAQ (reference sequence). The CDR3 loop reads CASSPYGASSYNEQFF. CDR3 sequence (DNA): TGTGCTAGCAGCCCTTATGGGGCCAGCTCCTACAATGAGCAGTTCTTC.

This clone was seen a handful of times. V is TRBV5-1 and J is TRBJ1-5; the D is unclear. V was cut by 4 bases and J by 0 bases, with 11 bases left in between. Germline-derived CDR1 and CDR2 are SGHRS and YFSETQ. The CDR3 covers 15 residues. The chain's CDR3 is CASSPAGDSNQPQHF. The CDR3 nucleotides read TGCGCCAGCAGCCCAGCCGGAGATAGCAATCAGCCCCAGCATTTT.

The genes are TRBV25-1 and TRBJ1-2, with TRBD1 matching 7 bases. The CDR3 totals 14 residues. The V segment lost 2 bases and the J segment 4 bases; nucleotides outside the gene matches: 4. From germline, CDR1 is MGHDK and CDR2 SYGVNS. The CDR3 here is CASSEPDRSYGYTF. The CDR3 DNA sequence: TGTGCCAGCAGTGAACCGGACAGGAGCTATGGCTACACCTTC.

The chain recombines TRBV19 with TRBJ1-1; no firm D call. The CDR3 is 14 residues long. CDR1 LNHDA and CDR2 SQIVND come from the germline V gene (reference sequence). Trimming stripped 3 bases from V and 6 bases from J, with 14 bases between. The CDR3 DNA is TGTGCCAGTAGTATCTTGGAAAGGAGGGCTGAAGCTTTCTTT. This sequence encodes CASSILERRAEAFF. The whole variable domain, filled in from reference TRBV19 and TRBJ1-1, reads DGGITQSPKYLFRKEGQNVTLSCEQNLNHDAMYWYRQDPGQGLRLIYYSQIVNDFQKGDIAEGYSVSREKKESFPLTVTSAQKNPTAFYLCASSILERRAEAFFGQGTRLTVV.

The chain joins TRBV10-3 to TRBJ2-2, with TRBD2 identical over 8 bases. V dropped 6 bases and J dropped 3; count of bases not matched to a gene: 12. The CDR3 length is 17 residues. CDR1 and CDR2 from the germline V gene are ENHRY and SYGVKD. The CDR3 loop is CAISQKMLTSDTGELFF. CDR3 DNA: TGTGCCATCAGCCAGAAGATGTTGACTAGCGACACCGGGGAGCTGTTTTTT.

The V and J genes are TRBV6-1 and TRBJ2-1, with 9 nucleotides matching TRBD1. Per the germline V gene, CDR1 is MNHNS and CDR2 is SASEGT. V was clipped by 4 bases and J by 3 bases; unmatched bases: 16. The CDR3 covers 19 residues. CDR3 sequence (DNA): TGTGCCAGCAGTGCTCACACAGGGGGCGCCCCACATTACTACAATGAGCAGTTCTTC. It translates to CASSAHTGGAPHYYNEQFF.

This chain links TRBV5-4 with TRBJ1-4, with 7 bases matching TRBD1. Germline CDR1 reads SGHNT; CDR2 reads YYREEE (reference sequence). Trimming removed 3 bases from V and 5 bases from J; junction bases left unmatched: 10. The CDR3 loop spans 16 amino acids. The CDR3 spells CASSSAAGTVNEKLFF. In nucleotides, the CDR3 is TGTGCCAGCAGCTCAGCTGCCGGGACAGTAAATGAAAAACTGTTTTTT.

This sequence joins TRBV7-4 and TRBJ1-5; the match to TRBD1 covers 12 bases. J gave up 6 bases and V 4 bases, and 7 bases lay outside the gene matches. The CDR3 loop spans 16 amino acids. Germline CDR1 and CDR2: SGHVT and SQSDAQ. CDR3 bases: TGTGCCAGCAGCTGGGGACAGGGGGCGTCGAGTCAGCCCCAGCATTTT. Translation: CASSWGQGASSQPQHF.

This clone was found once. V usage is TRBV2 and J usage is TRBJ1-2; the match to TRBD1 covers 10 bases. Germline lookup yields CDR1 SNHLY and CDR2 FYNNEI. This CDR3 has 16 residues. The ends lost 6 bases at V and 0 bases at J; junction bases unmatched: 7. CDR3 in DNA: TGTGCCAGCAGGGCGGACAGGGGGACGACTAACTATGGCTACACCTTC. Translation gives CASRADRGTTNYGYTF.

The chain is built from TRBV6-6 and TRBJ2-6; D perhaps matches TRBD1 (6 bases). Trimming cost V 5 bases and J 4 bases, with 18 bases left between them. This CDR3 region has 17 residues. CDR1 is MNHNY, CDR2 SVGAGI, per germline (reference sequence). The CDR3 sequence is CASSPQWGLRGANVLTF. The CDR3, as DNA: TGTGCCAGCAGTCCGCAATGGGGGCTCCGGGGGGCCAACGTCCTGACTTTC.

The chain is built from TRBV7-9 and TRBJ2-1; TRBD2 aligns across 9 bases. This CDR3 is 15 amino acids long. Unmatched junction bases numbered 11, after V lost 6 bases and J lost 8 bases. Germline V gives CDR1 SEHNR, CDR2 FQNEAQ (reference sequence). The CDR3 nucleotides are TGTGCCAGCAGTCCCTCGGGCGGGAGGGTTTATGAGCAGTTCTTC. The encoded protein is CASSPSGGRVYEQFF.

In its sample, this clone was seen once. This sequence joins TRBV29-1 and TRBJ1-2, with a possible D match to TRBD1 (5 bases). The germline CDR1 and CDR2 sequences are SQVTM and ANQGSEA. V was trimmed by 2 bases and J by 7 bases, leaving 11 bases between them. The CDR3 consists of 12 residues. DNA of the CDR3: TGCAGCGTTGAAAGGGGAATGGTTGGCTACACCTTC. Translated, it gives CSVERGMVGYTF.

The chain carries TRBV5-1 and TRBJ2-2; 9 positions match TRBD2. The germline V gene has CDR1 SGHRS and CDR2 YFSETQ. Trimming at V came to 7 bases and at J to 4 bases, leaving 14 bases not matched to a gene. This CDR3 has 17 amino acids. CDR3 sequence reads: CASGPLAGGWGTGELFF. In DNA, the CDR3 is TGCGCCAGCGGCCCTCTGGCGGGAGGGTGGGGCACCGGGGAGCTGTTTTTT.

The chain carries TRBV5-1 and TRBJ1-3; D remains unclear. V lost 4 bases and J lost 0, with 11 bases in between. This CDR3 has 15 residues. Germline values: CDR1 SGHRS, CDR2 YFSETQ. The DNA of the CDR3 is TGCGCCAGCAGCACTGGACTGAACTCTGGAAACACCATATATTTT. As protein: CASSTGLNSGNTIYF.

The chain recombines TRBV7-9 with TRBJ1-1; 7 bases agree with TRBD1. There are 12 residues in the CDR3. Losses at the gene ends were 4 bases for V and 8 bases for J; bases not matched to a gene: 4. The germline V gene has CDR1 SEHNR and CDR2 FQNEAQ (reference sequence). The CDR3 sequence is CASSSEDREAFF. CDR3 DNA sequence: TGTGCCAGCAGCTCAGAGGACAGGGAAGCTTTCTTT.

The rearrangement links TRBV30 to TRBJ2-1; 7 positions agree with TRBD2. Germline V gene data show CDR1 as GTSNPN and CDR2 as SVGIG (reference sequence). This CDR3 has 15 amino acids. With V trimmed by 4 bases and J by 2 bases, 8 bases remained unmatched. The chain's CDR3 is CAWNPLAVPYNEQFF. In DNA form, the CDR3 reads TGTGCCTGGAACCCCCTAGCGGTACCCTACAATGAGCAGTTCTTC.

The chain recombines TRBV19 with TRBJ1-5; D perhaps matches TRBD1 (6 bases). V was pared by 4 bases and J by 1 base, with 14 bases between. The CDR3 extends over 16 amino acids. Germline V gene data show CDR1 as LNHDA and CDR2 as SQIVND (reference sequence). In nucleotides, the CDR3 is TGTGCCAGTAGTACCGCGGGGGCGGGCAGCAATCAGCCCCAGCATTTT. This codes for CASSTAGAGSNQPQHF.

The gene calls are TRBV11-2 and TRBJ2-5, with 9 bases aligning to TRBD2. This CDR3 contains 17 residues. The V gene's germline CDR1 is SGHAT and CDR2 FQNNGV. V lost 3 bases to trimming and J lost 4 bases; unmatched junction nucleotides: 12. The CDR3 nucleotides are TGTGCCAGCAGCTTGGGGCTAGCGGGATTCTTAACAGAGACCCAGTACTTC. This codes for CASSLGLAGFLTETQYF.

This sequence joins TRBV25-1 and TRBJ2-2, with 8 bases lining up with TRBD1. Germline values: CDR1 MGHDK, CDR2 SYGVNS. The CDR3 runs 16 residues. Trimming cost V 1 base and J 5 bases; bases outside gene matches: 6. Here the CDR3 reads CASSESPGGRTGELFF. The CDR3 DNA is TGTGCCAGCAGTGAATCCCCAGGGGGCCGAACCGGGGAGCTGTTTTTT.

The J gene is TRBJ2-2, the V gene TRBV30; TRBD1 is a possible D gene (5 bases). The germline V and J ends were trimmed by 0 bases and 0 bases, with 8 bases remaining between them. The CDR3 covers 15 residues. Germline loops: CDR1 GTSNPN, CDR2 SVGIG (reference sequence). The CDR3 is CAWSVRRANTGELFF. The DNA of the CDR3 is TGTGCCTGGAGTGTCCGCAGGGCGAACACCGGGGAGCTGTTTTTT.